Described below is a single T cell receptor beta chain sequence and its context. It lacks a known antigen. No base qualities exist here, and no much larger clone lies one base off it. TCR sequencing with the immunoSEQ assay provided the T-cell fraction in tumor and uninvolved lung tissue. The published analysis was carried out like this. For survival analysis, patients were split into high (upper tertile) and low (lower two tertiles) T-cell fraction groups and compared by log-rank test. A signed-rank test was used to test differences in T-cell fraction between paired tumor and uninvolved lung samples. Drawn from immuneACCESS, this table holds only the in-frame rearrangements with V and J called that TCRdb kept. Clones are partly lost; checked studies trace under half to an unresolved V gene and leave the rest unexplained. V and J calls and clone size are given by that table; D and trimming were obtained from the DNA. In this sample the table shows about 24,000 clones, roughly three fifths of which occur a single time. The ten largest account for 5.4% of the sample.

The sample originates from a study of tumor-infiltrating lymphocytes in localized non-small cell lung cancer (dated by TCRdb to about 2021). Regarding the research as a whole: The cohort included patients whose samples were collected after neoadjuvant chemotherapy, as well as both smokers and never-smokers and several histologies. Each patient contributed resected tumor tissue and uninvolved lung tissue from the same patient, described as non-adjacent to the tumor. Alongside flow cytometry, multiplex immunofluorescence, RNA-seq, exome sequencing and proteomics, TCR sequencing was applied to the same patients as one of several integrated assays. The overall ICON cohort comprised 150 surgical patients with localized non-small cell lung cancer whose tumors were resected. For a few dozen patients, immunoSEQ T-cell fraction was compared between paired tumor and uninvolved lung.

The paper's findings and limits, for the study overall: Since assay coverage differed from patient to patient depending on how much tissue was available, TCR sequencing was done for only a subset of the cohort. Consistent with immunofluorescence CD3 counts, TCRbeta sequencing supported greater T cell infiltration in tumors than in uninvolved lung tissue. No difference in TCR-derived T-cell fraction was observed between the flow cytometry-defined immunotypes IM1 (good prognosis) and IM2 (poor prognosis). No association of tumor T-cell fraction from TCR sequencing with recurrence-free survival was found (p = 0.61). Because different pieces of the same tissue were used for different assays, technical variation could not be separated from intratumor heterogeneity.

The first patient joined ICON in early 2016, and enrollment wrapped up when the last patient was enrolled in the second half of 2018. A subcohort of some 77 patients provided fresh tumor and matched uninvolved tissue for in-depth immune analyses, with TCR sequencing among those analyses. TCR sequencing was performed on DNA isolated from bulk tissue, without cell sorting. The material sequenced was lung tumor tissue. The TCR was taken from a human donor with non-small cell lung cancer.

The DNA sequence is given as TGTGCCAGCAGCTCGAGGGGCAGTAACGACTATGGCTACACCTTC. Its protein product is CASSSRGSNDYGYTF. This receptor chain uses TRBV5-6 and TRBJ1-2; a tentative D match to TRBD1 spans 5 bases. V is clipped by 3 bases and J by 3 bases, and the sequence between their germline boundaries is 15 bases long. There are 15 amino acids in the CDR3, from cysteine to phenylalanine inclusive. The DNA shown is the 45-base CDR3, in frame from base 1. Per the germline V gene, SGHDT is the CDR1 and YYEEEE is the CDR2.